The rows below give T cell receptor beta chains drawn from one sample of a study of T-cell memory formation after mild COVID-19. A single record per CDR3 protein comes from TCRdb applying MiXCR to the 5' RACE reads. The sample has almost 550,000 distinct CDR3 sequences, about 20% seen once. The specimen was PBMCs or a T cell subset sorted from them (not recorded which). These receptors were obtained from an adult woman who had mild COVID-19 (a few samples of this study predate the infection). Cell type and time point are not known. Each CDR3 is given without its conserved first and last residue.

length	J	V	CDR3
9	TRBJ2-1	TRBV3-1	ASSTHNEQF
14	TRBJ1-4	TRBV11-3	ASSNEARVGNEKLF
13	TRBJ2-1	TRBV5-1	ASSFSSGANNEQF
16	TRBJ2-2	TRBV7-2	ASSFSVRTPANTGELF
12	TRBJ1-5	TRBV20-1	SASSTDSNQPQH
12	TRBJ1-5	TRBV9	ASSAGTGNQPQH
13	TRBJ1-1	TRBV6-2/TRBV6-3	ASSYRPGLNTEAF
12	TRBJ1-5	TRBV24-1	ATRPRYGNQPQH
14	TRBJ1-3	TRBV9	ASSVNTGFSGNTIY
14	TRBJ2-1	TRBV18	ASSRQGTGGYNEQF
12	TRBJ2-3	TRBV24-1	ATKGLAGEDTQY
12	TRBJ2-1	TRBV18	ASSPSLVQNEQF
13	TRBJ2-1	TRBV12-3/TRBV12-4	ASSFPGLAGGPVV
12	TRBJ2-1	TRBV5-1	ASSFGGGSNEQF
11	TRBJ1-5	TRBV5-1	ASSLVGEQPQH
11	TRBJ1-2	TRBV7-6	ASSMGLSYGYT
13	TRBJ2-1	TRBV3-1	ASSQVAGGTGEQF
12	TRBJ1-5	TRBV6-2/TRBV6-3	ASRAGQEYQPQH
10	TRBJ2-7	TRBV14	ASSQLQGEQY
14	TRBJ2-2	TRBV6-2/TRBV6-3	ASTGTGVRNTGELF
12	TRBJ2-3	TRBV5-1	ASSGGGIADTQY
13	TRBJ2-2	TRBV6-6	ASSPSGVNTGELF
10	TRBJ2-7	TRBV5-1	ASSSGQSSEV
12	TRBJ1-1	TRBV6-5	ASIGGSTNTEAF
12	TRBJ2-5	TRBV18	ASSDSAGGETQY
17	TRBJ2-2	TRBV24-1	ATSDQKAGLAGGTGELF
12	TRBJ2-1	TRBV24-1	ATSEGVAGDEQF
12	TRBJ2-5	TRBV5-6	ASSLGRWGETQY
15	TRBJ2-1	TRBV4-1	ASSQPDMGLEYNEQF
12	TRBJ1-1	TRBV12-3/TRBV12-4	ASSLPGRPTEAF
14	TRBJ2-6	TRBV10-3	AISEERLSGANVLT
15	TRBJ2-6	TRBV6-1	ASGSLRLDPGANVLT
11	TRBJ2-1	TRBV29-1	SVATGDYNEQF
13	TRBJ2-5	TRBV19	ASSPEGRSGETQY
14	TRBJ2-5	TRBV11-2	ASSPYLAGARETQY
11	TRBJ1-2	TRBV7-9	ASTQTGGYGYT
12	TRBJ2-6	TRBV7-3	ASSLNGRTNVLT
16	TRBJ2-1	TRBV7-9	ASSPGTGGERSYNEHF
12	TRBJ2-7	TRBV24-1	ATSDAGFPYEQY
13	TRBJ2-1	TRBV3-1	ASSQDMGLAWEQF
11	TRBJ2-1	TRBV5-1	ASTSTGGGEQF
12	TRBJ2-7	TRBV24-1	ATSDPGGAYEQY
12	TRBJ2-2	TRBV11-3	ATRAGANTGELF
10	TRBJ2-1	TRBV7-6	ASSLTDNEQF
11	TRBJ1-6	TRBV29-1	SVRWGDNSPLH
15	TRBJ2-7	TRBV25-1	ASSEDKGLASIYEQY
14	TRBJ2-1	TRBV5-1	ASSLVGSGRGNEQF
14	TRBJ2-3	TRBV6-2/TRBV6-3	ASSPPRVAGVDTQY
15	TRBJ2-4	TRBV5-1	ASSLAGRLVAKNIQY
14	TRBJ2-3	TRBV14	ASSTGLAAFTDTQY
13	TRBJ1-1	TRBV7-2	ASSHTAGLEGEAF
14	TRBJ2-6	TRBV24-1	ATSDLTGPGANVLT
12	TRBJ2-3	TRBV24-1	ATEPGLATDTQY
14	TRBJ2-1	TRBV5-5	ASSERQGRTYNGQF
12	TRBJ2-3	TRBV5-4	ASSSDRAADTQY
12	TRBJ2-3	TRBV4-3	ASSQGGWTDTQY
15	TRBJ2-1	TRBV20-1	SARVHRGAADYNEQF
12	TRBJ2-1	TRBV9	ASSVGVPPNEQF
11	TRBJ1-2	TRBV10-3	AIRGQGDYGYT